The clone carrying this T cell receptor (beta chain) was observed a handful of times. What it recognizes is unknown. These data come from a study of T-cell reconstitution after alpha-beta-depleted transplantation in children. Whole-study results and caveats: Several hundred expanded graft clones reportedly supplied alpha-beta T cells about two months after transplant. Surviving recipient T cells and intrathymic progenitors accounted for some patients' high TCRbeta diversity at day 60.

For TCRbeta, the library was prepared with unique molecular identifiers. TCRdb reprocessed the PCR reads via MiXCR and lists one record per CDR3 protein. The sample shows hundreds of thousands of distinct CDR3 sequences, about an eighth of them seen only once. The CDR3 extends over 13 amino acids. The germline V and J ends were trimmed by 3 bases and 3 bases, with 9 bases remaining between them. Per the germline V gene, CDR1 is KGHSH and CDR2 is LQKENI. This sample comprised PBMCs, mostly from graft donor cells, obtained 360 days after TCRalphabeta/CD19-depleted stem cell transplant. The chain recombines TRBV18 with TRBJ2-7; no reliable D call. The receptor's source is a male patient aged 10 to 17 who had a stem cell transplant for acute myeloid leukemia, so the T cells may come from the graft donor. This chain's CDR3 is CASSPEYGYEQYF. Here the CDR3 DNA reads TGTGCCAGCTCACCCGAATATGGCTACGAGCAGTACTTC.